This TCR beta chain was retrieved from a study of blood T cell repertoires in COVID-19. Only in-frame clones appear in the TCRdb table, and some are missing; sequencing was by immunoSEQ multiplex PCR. This sample has some 180,000 clones; about 76% occur once, and the top ten carry around 8.1%. Germline CDR1 and CDR2: MNHNS and SASEGT. The CDR3 totals 14 residues. V lost 0 bases, J lost 6 bases, and 1 base stayed unmatched. This clone was counted between two and nine times. The sequenced sample was peripheral blood. The clonotype originates from a woman in her forties or fifties with active or convalescent COVID-19. This chain uses TRBV6-1 with TRBJ2-7; 11 bases map to TRBD2. In DNA form, the CDR3 reads TGTGCCAGCAGTGAAGCTGGGACTAGCGGCGAGCAGTACTTC. Amino acid sequence: CASSEAGTSGEQYF.